This T cell receptor (beta chain) emerged from a study of T cell responses to AZD1222 COVID-19 vaccine. On this clone: Its antigen is not identified.

TCRdb's table, derived via immunoSEQ multiplex PCR, lists solely in-frame clones and lacks some. Of around 270,000 clones in the sample, around 93% were seen once. Trimming left V 5 bases short and J 7 bases short, with 24 bases between. Germline V gives CDR1 LNHNV, CDR2 YYDKDF (reference sequence). CDR3 length equals 16 residues. The study, taken as a whole, reports: CD4 TCRs associated with vaccination spanned spike, dominating at 160-218 and 743-854. Unmutated variant regions are reportedly the target of nearly half of TCRs that are spike-specific.

The material was peripheral blood, obtained 28 days after the second AZD1222 dose. This TCR came from an adult who received the AZD1222 COVID-19 vaccine. This rearrangement joins TRBV15 to TRBJ2-7; D is possibly TRBD2 (6 bases). The CDR3 reads CATSLTEGRTLEEQYF. CDR3 coding DNA: TGTGCCACCAGCCTCACGGAGGGCAGGACCTTGGAAGAGCAGTACTTC.